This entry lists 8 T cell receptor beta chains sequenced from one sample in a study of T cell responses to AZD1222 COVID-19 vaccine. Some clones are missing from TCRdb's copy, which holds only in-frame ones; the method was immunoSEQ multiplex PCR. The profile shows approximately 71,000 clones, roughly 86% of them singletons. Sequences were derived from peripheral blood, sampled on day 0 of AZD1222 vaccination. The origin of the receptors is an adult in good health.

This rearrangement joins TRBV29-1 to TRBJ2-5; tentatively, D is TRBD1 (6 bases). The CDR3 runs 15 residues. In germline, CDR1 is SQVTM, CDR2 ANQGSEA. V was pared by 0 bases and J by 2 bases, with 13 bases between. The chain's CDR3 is CSVEERAGVQETQYF. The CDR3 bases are TGCAGCGTTGAAGAGCGGGCAGGGGTACAAGAGACCCAGTACTTC.

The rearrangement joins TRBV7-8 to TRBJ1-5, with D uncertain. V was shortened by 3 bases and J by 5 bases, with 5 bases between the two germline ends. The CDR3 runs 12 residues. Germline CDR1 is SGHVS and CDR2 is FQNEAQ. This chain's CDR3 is CASSFPDQPQHF. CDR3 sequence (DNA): TGTGCCAGCAGCTTCCCGGATCAGCCCCAGCATTTT. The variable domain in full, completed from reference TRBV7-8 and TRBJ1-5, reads GAGVSQSPRYKVAKRGQDVALRCDPISGHVSLFWYQQALGQGPEFLTYFQNEAQLDKSGLPSDRFFAERPEGSVSTLKIQRTQQEDSAVYLCASSFPDQPQHFGDGTRLSIL.

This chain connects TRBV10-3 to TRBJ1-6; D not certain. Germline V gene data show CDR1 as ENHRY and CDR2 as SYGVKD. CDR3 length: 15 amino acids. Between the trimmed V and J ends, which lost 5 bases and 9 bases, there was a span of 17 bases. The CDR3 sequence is CAISKATNAGSPLHF. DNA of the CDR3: TGTGCCATCAGTAAAGCGACCAATGCTGGTTCACCCCTCCACTTT.

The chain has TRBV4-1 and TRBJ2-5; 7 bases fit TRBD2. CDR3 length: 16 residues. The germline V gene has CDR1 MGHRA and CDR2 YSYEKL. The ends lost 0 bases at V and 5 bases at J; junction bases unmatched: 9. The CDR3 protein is CASSQDERGVWETQYF. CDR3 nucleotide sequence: TGCGCCAGCAGCCAAGATGAGCGGGGTGTGTGGGAGACCCAGTACTTC.

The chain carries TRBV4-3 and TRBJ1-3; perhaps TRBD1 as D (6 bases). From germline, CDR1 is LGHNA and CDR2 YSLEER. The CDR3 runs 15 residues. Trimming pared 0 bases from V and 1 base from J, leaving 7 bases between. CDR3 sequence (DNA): TGCGCCAGCAGCCAAGACAGGGGATCTGGAAACACCATATATTTT. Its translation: CASSQDRGSGNTIYF.

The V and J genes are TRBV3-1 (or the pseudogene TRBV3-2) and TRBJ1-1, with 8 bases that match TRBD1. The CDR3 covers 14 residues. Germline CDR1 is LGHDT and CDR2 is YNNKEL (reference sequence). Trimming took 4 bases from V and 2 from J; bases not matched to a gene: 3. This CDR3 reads CASSLQGANTEAFF. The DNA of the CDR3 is TGTGCCAGCAGCCTGCAGGGGGCTAACACTGAAGCTTTCTTT.

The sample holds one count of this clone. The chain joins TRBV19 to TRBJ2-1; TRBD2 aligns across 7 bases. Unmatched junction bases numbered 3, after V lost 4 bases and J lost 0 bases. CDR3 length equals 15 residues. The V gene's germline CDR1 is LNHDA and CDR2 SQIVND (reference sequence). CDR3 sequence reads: CASSKGLDSYNEQFF. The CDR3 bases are TGTGCCAGTAGTAAAGGACTAGACTCCTACAATGAGCAGTTCTTC.

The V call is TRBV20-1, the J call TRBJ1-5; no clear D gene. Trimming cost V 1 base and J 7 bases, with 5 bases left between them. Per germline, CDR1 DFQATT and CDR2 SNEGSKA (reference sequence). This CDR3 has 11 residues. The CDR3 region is CSARGGQPQHF. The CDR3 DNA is TGCAGTGCTAGAGGCGGACAGCCCCAGCATTTT.